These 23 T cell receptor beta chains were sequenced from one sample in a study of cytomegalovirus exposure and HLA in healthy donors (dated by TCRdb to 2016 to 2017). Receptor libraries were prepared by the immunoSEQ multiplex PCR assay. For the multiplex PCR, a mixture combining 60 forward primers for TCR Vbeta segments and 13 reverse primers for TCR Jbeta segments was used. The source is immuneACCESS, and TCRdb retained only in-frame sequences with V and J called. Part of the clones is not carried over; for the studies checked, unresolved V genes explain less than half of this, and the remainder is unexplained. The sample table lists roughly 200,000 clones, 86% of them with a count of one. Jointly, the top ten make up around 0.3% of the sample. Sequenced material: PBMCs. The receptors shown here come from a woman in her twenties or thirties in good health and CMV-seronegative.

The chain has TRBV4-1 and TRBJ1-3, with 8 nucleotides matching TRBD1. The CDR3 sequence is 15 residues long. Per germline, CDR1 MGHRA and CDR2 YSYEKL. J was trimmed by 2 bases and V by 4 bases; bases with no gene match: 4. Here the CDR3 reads CASSRLQGAGNTIYF. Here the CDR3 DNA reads TGCGCCAGCAGCCGTTTACAGGGGGCTGGAAACACCATATATTTT.

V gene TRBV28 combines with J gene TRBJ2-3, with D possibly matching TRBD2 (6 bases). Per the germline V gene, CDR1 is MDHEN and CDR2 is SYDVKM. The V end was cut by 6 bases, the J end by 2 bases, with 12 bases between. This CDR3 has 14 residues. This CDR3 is CASSPGRTTDTQYF. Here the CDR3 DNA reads TGTGCCAGCAGCCCGGGGAGGACCACAGATACGCAGTATTTT.

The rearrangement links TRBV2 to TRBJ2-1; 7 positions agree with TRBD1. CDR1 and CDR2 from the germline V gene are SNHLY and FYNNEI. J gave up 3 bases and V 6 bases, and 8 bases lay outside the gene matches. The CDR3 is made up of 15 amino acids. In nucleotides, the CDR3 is TGTGCCAGCAGAGAACAGGGGACCTACTACAATGAGCAGTTCTTC. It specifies CASREQGTYYNEQFF.

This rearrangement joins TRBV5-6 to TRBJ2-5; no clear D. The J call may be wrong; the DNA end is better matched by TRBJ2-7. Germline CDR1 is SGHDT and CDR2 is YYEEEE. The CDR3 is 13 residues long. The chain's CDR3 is CASSWAISYEQYF. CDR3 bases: TGTGCCAGCAGCTGGGCGATCTCCTACGAGCAGTACTTC.

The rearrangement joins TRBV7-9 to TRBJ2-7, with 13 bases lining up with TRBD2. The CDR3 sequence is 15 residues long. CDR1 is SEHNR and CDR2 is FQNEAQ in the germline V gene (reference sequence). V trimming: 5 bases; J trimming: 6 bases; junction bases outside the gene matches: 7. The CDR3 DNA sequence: TGTGCCAGCAGCCTCCTAGGGACTAGCGGGGCCGAGCAGTACTTC. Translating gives CASSLLGTSGAEQYF.

CDR3 residues: CASSSWDRLNTEAFF. The CDR3 DNA reads TGTGCCAGCAGTTCCTGGGACAGGCTGAACACTGAAGCTTTCTTT. The chain recombines TRBV27 with TRBJ1-1; 8 bases agree with TRBD1. Unmatched junction bases numbered 4, after V lost 4 bases and J lost 0 bases. The V gene's germline CDR1 is MNHEY and CDR2 SMNVEV (reference sequence). The CDR3 length is 15 residues.

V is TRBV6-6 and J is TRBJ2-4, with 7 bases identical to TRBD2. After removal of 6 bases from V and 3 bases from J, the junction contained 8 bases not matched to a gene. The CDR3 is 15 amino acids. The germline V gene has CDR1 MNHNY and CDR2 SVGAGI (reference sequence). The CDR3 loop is CASSWTRGRKNIQYF. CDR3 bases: TGTGCCAGCAGCTGGACTAGAGGTCGCAAAAACATTCAGTACTTC.

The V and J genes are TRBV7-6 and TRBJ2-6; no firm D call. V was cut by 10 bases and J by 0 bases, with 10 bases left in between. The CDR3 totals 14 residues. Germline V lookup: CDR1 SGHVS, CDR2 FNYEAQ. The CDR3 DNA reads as TGTGCCACGGGTTCTTTCTCTGGGGCCAACGTCCTGACTTTC. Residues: CATGSFSGANVLTF. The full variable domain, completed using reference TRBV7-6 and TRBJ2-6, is GAGVSQSPRYKVTKRGQDVALRCDPISGHVSLYWYRQALGQGPEFLTYFNYEAQQDKSGLPNDRFSAERPEGSISTLTIQRTEQRDSAMYRCATGSFSGANVLTFGAGSRLTVL.

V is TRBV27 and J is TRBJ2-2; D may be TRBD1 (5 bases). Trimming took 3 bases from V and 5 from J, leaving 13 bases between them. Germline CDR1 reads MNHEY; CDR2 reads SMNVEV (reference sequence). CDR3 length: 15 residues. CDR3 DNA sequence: TGTGCCAGCAGTTTTCAAGGGGCAGGGACCGGGGAGCTGTTTTTT. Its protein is CASSFQGAGTGELFF.

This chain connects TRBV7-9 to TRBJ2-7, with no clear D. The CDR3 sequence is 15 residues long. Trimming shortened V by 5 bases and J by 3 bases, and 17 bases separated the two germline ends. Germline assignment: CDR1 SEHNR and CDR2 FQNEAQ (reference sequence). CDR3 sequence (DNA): TGTGCCAGCAGCCTTACGAGGCGCAGTCTCTACGAGCAGTACTTC. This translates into CASSLTRRSLYEQYF.

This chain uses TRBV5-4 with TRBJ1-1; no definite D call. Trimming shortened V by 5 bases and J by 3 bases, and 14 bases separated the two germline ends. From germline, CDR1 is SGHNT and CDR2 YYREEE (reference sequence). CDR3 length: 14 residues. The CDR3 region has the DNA TGTGCCAGCAGAAGGGAGGTGGGAGACACTGAAGCTTTCTTT. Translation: CASRREVGDTEAFF.

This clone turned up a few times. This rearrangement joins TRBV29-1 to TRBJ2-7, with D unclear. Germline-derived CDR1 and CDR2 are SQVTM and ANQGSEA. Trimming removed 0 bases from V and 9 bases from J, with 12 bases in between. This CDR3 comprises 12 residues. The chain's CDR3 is CSVEETATVQYF. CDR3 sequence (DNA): TGCAGCGTTGAAGAGACTGCGACGGTGCAGTACTTC.

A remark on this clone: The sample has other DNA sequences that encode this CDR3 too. CDR3 residues: CASSDYRGPNTEAFF. In DNA, the CDR3 is TGTGCCAGCAGTGACTACAGGGGGCCAAACACTGAAGCTTTCTTT. The chain has TRBV2 and TRBJ1-1; 9 nucleotides line up with TRBD1. The CDR3 covers 15 residues. The V gene's germline CDR1 is SNHLY and CDR2 FYNNEI. V lost 3 bases and J lost 2; bases outside the gene matches: 4. Supplemented by reference TRBV2 and TRBJ1-1, the full variable domain reads EPEVTQTPSHQVTQMGQEVILRCVPISNHLYFYWYRQILGQKVEFLVSFYNNEISEKSEIFDDQFSVERPDGSNFTLKIRSTKLEDSAMYFCASSDYRGPNTEAFFGQGTRLTVV.

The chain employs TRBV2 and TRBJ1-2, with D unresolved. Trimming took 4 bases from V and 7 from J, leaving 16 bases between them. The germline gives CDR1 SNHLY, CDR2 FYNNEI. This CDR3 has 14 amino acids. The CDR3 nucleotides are TGTGCCAGCAGTGTCGGCAGGAACTTTGCTGGCTACACCTTC. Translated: CASSVGRNFAGYTF. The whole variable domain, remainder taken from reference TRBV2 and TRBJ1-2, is EPEVTQTPSHQVTQMGQEVILRCVPISNHLYFYWYRQILGQKVEFLVSFYNNEISEKSEIFDDQFSVERPDGSNFTLKIRSTKLEDSAMYFCASSVGRNFAGYTFGSGTRLTVV.

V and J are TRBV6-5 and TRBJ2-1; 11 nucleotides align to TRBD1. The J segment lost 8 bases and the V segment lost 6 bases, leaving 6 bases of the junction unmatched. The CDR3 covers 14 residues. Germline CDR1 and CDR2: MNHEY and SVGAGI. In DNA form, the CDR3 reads TGTGCCAGCAGCCGGGGGACAGGGGGTGATGAGCAGTTCTTC. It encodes CASSRGTGGDEQFF.

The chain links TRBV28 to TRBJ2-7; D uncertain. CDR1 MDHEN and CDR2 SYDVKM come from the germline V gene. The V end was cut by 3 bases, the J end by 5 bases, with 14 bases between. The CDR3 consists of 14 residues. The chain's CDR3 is CASSLTVLRDEQYF. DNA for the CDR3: TGTGCCAGCAGTTTGACGGTGCTCCGGGACGAGCAGTACTTC.

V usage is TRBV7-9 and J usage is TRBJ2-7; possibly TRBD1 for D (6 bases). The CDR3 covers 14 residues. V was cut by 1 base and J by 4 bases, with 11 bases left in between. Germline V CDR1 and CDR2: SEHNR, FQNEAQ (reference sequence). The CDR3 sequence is CASSLGTETYEQYF. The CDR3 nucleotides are TGTGCCAGCAGCTTAGGGACAGAAACATACGAGCAGTACTTC.

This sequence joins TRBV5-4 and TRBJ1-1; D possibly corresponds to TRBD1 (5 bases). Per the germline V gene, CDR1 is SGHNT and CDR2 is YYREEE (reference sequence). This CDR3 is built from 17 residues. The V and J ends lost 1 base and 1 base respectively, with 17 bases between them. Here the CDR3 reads CASSLLSLGQTNTEAFF. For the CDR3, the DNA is TGTGCCAGCAGCTTGCTGTCACTCGGACAAACGAACACTGAAGCTTTCTTT.

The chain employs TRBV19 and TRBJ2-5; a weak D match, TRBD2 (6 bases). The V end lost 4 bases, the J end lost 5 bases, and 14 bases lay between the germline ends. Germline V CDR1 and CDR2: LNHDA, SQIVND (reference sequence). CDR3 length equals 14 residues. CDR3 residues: CASSSPGREETQYF. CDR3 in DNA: TGTGCCAGTAGTAGTCCCGGACGGGAGGAGACCCAGTACTTC. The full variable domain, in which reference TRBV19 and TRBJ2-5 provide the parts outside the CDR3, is DGGITQSPKYLFRKEGQNVTLSCEQNLNHDAMYWYRQDPGQGLRLIYYSQIVNDFQKGDIAEGYSVSREKKESFPLTVTSAQKNPTAFYLCASSSPGREETQYFGPGTRLLVL.

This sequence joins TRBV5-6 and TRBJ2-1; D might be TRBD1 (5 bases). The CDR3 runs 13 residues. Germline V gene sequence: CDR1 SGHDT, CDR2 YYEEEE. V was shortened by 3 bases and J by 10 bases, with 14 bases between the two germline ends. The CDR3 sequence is CASSYWGPGEQFF. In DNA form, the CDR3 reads TGTGCCAGCAGCTATTGGGGCCCAGGCGAGCAGTTCTTC. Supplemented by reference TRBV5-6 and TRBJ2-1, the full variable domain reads DAGVTQSPTHLIKTRGQQVTLRCSPKSGHDTVSWYQQALGQGPQFIFQYYEEEERQRGNFPDRFSGHQFPNYSSELNVNALLLGDSALYLCASSYWGPGEQFFGPGTRLTVL.

The CDR3 DNA is TGTGCCAGCAGCCAACTCCGCCTAGCGGGAGGCGGTGAGCAGTTCTTC. Its protein is CASSQLRLAGGGEQFF. The genes are TRBV14 and TRBJ2-1; 11 bases are shared with TRBD2. Germline V gene lookup returns CDR1 SGHDN and CDR2 FVKESK. The junction had 9 bases not matched to a gene; V was cut back by 2 bases and J by 9 bases. The CDR3 has 16 amino acids.

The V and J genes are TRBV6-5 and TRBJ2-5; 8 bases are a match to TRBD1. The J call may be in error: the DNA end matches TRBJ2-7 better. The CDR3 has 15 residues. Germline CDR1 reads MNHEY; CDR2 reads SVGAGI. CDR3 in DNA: TGTGCCAGCAGCCCCGGACCGGGACAGGCTAACGAGCAGTACTTC. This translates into CASSPGPGQANEQYF.

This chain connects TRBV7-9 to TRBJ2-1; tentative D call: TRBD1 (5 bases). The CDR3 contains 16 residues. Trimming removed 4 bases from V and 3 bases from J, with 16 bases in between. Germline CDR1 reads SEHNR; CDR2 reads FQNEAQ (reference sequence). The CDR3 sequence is CASSSPPAGHYNEQFF. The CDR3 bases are TGTGCCAGCAGCTCCCCCCCCGCCGGACACTACAATGAGCAGTTCTTC.